Listed below are T cell receptor beta chains from one sample, sequenced in a study of OX40 agonist ivuxolimab in advanced cancers. Data came from immunoSEQ multiplex PCR; TCRdb stores just in-frame clones and leaves some out. This sample carries about 99,000 clones, approximately 95% of them seen once, and the ten largest clones take just over 2%. Sequences were derived from CD4+ or CD8+ T cells sorted from blood, sampled in a trial of the OX40 agonist ivuxolimab. The receptor set was obtained from an adult with an advanced solid tumor such as melanoma, head and neck, liver or kidney cancer. The CDR3 runs from the conserved cysteine through the conserved F or W. Fields, in order: clone size, V gene, J gene, CDR3 protein. Clone size is stated in some rows and not others, as once, few, many or a class when expanded.

size: -; V: TRBV19; J: TRBJ2-7; CDR3: CASSDGTYEQYF
size: -; V: TRBV4-3; J: TRBJ2-7; CDR3: CASSQDWGVYEQYF
size: -; V: TRBV6-1; J: TRBJ1-1; CDR3: CAVAWDGAFF
size: -; V: TRBV19; J: TRBJ1-4; CDR3: CASSIMGTATNEKLFF
size: -; V: TRBV7-9; J: TRBJ1-1; CDR3: CASSRTGLMNTEAFF
size: -; V: TRBV7-9; J: TRBJ2-1; CDR3: CASSGDTNNEQFF
size: -; V: TRBV27; J: TRBJ1-1; CDR3: CASSIRTGNEAFF
size: once; V: TRBV27; J: TRBJ2-7; CDR3: CASSLSALYEQYF
size: -; V: TRBV28; J: TRBJ1-3; CDR3: CAVPGAGNTIYF
size: -; V: TRBV4-1; J: TRBJ2-7; CDR3: CASSQADRAIYEQYF
size: -; V: TRBV28; J: TRBJ1-3; CDR3: CASSLPRLSGNTIYF
size: -; V: TRBV28; J: TRBJ2-7; CDR3: CASTRLKSGYYEQYF
size: -; V: TRBV15; J: TRBJ2-1; CDR3: CATTIPGQLSYNEQFF
size: -; V: TRBV28; J: TRBJ1-2; CDR3: CASSFGPPGANYGYTF
size: -; V: TRBV15; J: TRBJ2-7; CDR3: CATSPDREGRNEQYF
size: -; V: TRBV10-3; J: TRBJ2-1; CDR3: CAITVGTDIYNEQFF
size: -; V: TRBV6-5; J: TRBJ2-7; CDR3: CASRREGLNEQYF
size: -; V: TRBV4-3; J: TRBJ2-7; CDR3: CASSQDRSGNSYEQYF
size: -; V: TRBV6-6; J: TRBJ1-1; CDR3: CATTLRETEAFF
size: -; V: TRBV6-1; J: TRBJ2-5; CDR3: CASSARRGGSKETQYF
size: -; V: TRBV30; J: TRBJ2-7; CDR3: CAWSVGGSYEQYF
size: once; V: TRBV11-1; J: TRBJ2-7; CDR3: CASSVTGGLYEQYF
size: once; V: TRBV6-5; J: TRBJ2-7; CDR3: CASSYSTRGDEQYF
size: -; V: TRBV4-1; J: TRBJ1-2; CDR3: CASSLTEGDGYTF
size: -; V: TRBV25-1; J: TRBJ2-7; CDR3: CASSEREAHEQYF
size: -; V: TRBV27; J: TRBJ2-7; CDR3: CASSKGQLYEQYF
size: -; V: TRBV7-3; J: TRBJ1-1; CDR3: CASSSPALYLCGDTEAFF
size: -; V: TRBV28; J: TRBJ1-5; CDR3: CASSFQGSSNQPQHF
size: -; V: TRBV27; J: TRBJ1-5; CDR3: CASSPTGTSNQPQHF
size: once; V: TRBV9; J: TRBJ1-1; CDR3: CASSAGGETEAFF
size: -; V: TRBV4-3; J: TRBJ1-2; CDR3: CASSQEEEGSAYGYTF
size: -; V: TRBV27; J: TRBJ1-5; CDR3: CASSLRRNQPQHF
size: few; V: TRBV7-2; J: TRBJ2-3; CDR3: CASSNDGSSTDTQYF
size: -; V: TRBV10-1; J: TRBJ2-3; CDR3: CASSGGSASGGTDTQYF
size: -; V: TRBV27; J: TRBJ2-3; CDR3: CASSSPPPSTDTQYF
size: -; V: TRBV4-1; J: TRBJ2-7; CDR3: CASSQGTGTSYEQYF
size: -; V: TRBV5-1; J: TRBJ2-7; CDR3: CASGVGTGSYEQYF
size: -; V: TRBV4-1; J: TRBJ2-1; CDR3: CASSQEIGGVNEQFF
size: -; V: TRBV19; J: TRBJ2-1; CDR3: CASEDRVSRDEQFF
size: once; V: TRBV6-5; J: TRBJ1-1; CDR3: CASSPGQGWRTEAFF
size: -; V: TRBV28; J: TRBJ1-1; CDR3: CASSFSLNTEAFF
size: once; V: TRBV9; J: -; CDR3: CASSVAGGAQAYEQYF
size: -; V: TRBV4-1; J: TRBJ2-3; CDR3: CASSQEGGTDTQYF
size: -; V: TRBV15; J: TRBJ1-1; CDR3: CATSTERGQATLMNTEAFF
size: -; V: TRBV7-8; J: TRBJ2-5; CDR3: CASSLGGGGQETQYF
size: -; V: TRBV7-9; J: TRBJ2-7; CDR3: CASTPGASYEQYF
size: few; V: TRBV7-9; J: TRBJ2-7; CDR3: CASSSLGKEQYF
size: few; V: TRBV9; J: TRBJ1-1; CDR3: CASHGGQNTEAFF
size: -; V: TRBV11-3; J: TRBJ2-7; CDR3: CASSFGVATSYEQYF
size: -; V: TRBV4-1; J: TRBJ2-1; CDR3: CASSPTGHLYNEQFF
size: -; V: TRBV19; J: TRBJ2-3; CDR3: CASSIRGTDTDTQYF
size: -; V: TRBV10-2; J: TRBJ2-7; CDR3: CASRGDSTYEQYF
size: -; V: TRBV9; J: TRBJ1-2; CDR3: CASSVEGTGYYGYTF
size: once; V: TRBV6-5; J: TRBJ2-1; CDR3: CASSSGLAGAEQFF
size: -; V: TRBV7-9; J: TRBJ1-2; CDR3: CASSFPTGDVVNGYTF